Here is one TCR beta chain with its context. Its cognate antigen is unknown. CDR3 length: 13 residues. Germline V gene sequence: CDR1 GTSNPN, CDR2 SVGIG (reference sequence). The V and J ends lost 5 bases and 3 bases respectively, with 11 bases between them. These data belong to a study of tumor-infiltrating lymphocytes in localized non-small cell lung cancer. Findings and caveats of the study: Only some patients had TCR sequencing, depending on available tissue.

Some clones are missing from TCRdb's copy, which holds only in-frame ones; the method was immunoSEQ multiplex PCR. The data show over 6,500 clones, 60% to 85% seen once. The TCR originated in a human donor with non-small cell lung cancer. The sequenced sample consisted of uninvolved lung tissue not adjacent to the tumor. V usage is TRBV30 and J usage is TRBJ1-5, with a weak D call TRBD1 (5 bases). The chain's CDR3 is CAWGGTYNQPQHF. As DNA, the CDR3 is TGTGCCTGGGGAGGGACTTACAATCAGCCCCAGCATTTT.